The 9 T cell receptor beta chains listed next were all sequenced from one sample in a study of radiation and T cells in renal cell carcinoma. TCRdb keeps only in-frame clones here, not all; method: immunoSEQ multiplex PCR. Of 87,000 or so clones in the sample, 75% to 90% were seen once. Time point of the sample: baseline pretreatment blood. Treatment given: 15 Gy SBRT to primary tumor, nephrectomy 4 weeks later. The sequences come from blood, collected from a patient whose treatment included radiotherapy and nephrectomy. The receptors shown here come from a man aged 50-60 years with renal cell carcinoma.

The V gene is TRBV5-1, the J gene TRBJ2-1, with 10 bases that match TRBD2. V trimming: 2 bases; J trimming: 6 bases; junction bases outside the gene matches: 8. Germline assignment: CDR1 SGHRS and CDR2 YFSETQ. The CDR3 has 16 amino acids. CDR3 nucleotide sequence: TGCGCCAGCAGCTTAGCGGGAGGGCCGTCGGTCAATGAGCAGTTCTTC. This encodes CASSLAGGPSVNEQFF.

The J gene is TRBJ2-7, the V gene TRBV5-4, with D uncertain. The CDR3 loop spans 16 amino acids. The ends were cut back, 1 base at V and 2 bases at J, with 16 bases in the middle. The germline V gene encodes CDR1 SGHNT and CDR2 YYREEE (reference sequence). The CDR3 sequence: CASSLSAGAQAYEQYF. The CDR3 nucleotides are TGTGCCAGCAGCTTGAGCGCAGGAGCACAAGCCTACGAGCAGTACTTC.

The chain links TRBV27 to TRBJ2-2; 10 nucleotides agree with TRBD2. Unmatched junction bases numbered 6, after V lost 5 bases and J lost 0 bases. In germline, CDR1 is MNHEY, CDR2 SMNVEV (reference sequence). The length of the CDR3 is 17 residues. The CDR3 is CASSGTSVRPNTGELFF. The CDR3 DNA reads TGTGCCAGCAGTGGGACTAGCGTAAGACCGAACACCGGGGAGCTGTTTTTT.

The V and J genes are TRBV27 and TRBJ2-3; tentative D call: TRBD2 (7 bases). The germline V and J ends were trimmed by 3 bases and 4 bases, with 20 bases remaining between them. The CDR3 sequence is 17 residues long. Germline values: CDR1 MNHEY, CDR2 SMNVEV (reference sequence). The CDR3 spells CASSFARGAGVSDTQYF. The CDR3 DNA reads TGTGCCAGCAGTTTTGCTCGGGGGGCGGGTGTGTCAGATACGCAGTATTTT.

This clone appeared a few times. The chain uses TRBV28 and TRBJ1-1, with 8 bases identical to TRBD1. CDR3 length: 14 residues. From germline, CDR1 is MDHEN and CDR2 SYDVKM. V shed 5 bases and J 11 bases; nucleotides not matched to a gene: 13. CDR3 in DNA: TGTGCCAGCAGTCTCCCCCAGGACAGGGTCGTCGCTTTCTTT. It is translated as CASSLPQDRVVAFF.

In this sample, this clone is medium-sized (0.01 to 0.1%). The CDR3 nucleotides read TGTGCCAGCTCAGGGATGACAGGCGCCACAGATACGCAGTATTTT. This encodes CASSGMTGATDTQYF. J is TRBJ2-3 and V is TRBV18; maybe TRBD1 (6 bases). V lost 5 bases to trimming and J lost 2 bases, with 14 bases between them. Germline V gives CDR1 KGHSH, CDR2 LQKENI. The CDR3 extends over 15 amino acids.

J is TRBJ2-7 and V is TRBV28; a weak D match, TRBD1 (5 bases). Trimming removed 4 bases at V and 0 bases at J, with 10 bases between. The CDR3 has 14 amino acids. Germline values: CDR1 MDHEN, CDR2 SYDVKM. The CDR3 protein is CASSSQQASYEQYF. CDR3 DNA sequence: TGTGCCAGCAGTTCCCAACAGGCCTCCTACGAGCAGTACTTC.

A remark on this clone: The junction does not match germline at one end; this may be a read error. In DNA, the CDR3 is TGCGCCAGCAGCTCTACTAGCGGGAGTTACTCCGACGAGCAGTACTTC. It specifies CASSSTSGSYSDEQYF. The V call is TRBV5-1, the J call TRBJ2-7, with 11 positions matching TRBD2. The germline V gene encodes CDR1 SGHRS and CDR2 YFSETQ. This CDR3 contains 16 residues.

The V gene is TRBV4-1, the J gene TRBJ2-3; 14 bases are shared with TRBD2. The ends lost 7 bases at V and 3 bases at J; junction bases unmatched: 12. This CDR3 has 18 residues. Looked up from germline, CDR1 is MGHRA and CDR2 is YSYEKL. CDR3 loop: CASTMGLAGAGETDTQYF. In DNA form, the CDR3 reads TGCGCCAGCACCATGGGACTAGCGGGAGCGGGGGAGACAGATACGCAGTATTTT.